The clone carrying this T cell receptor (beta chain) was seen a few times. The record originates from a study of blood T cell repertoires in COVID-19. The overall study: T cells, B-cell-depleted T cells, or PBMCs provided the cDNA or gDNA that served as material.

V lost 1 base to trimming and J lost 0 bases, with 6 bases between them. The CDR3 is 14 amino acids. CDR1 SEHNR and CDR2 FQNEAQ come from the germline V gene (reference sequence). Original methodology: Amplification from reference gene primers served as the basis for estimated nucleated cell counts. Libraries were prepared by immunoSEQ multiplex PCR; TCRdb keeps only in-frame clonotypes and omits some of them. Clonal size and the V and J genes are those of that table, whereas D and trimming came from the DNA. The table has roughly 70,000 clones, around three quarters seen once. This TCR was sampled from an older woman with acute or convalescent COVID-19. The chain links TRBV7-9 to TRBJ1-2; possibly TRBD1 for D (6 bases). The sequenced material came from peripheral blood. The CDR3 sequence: CASSLGTANYGYTF. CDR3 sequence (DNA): TGTGCCAGCAGCTTAGGGACAGCTAACTATGGCTACACCTTC.